The T cell receptor beta chain described here comes from a study of blood T cell repertoires in COVID-19. Study in general: COVID-19 samples collected from the United States, Italy and Spain covered acute and convalescent phases.

The CDR3 runs 22 residues. As originally analysed: Estimation of nucleated cell counts was performed using reference gene primer amplification. Profiled with immunoSEQ multiplex PCR; TCRdb holds only in-frame clones, not every one. The V and J calls and clone size are taken from that table; D and trimming were inferred from the DNA. Of some 140,000 clones listed, 80% to 85% were seen once; the top ten hold around 5.5%. Across under 25 US areas, participants ranged in age from about 18 to 90 years. Participants reported their clinical history, and cohort assignment relied on those reports. Sequencing was performed on PBMCs or T cells enriched from blood (not recorded which). The sequence derives from a man aged 40-50 years with acute COVID-19. This rearrangement joins TRBV21-1 to TRBJ1-4; the table's D call of TRBD1 was not tested on the DNA. TRBV21-1 is assigned pseudogene status. The CDR3 reads CASSKVEGQGGSGTNTNEKLFF. CDR3 DNA sequence: TGTGCCAGCAGCAAAGTGGAGGGACAGGGTGGTAGCGGTACTAATACTAATGAAAAACTGTTTTTT.